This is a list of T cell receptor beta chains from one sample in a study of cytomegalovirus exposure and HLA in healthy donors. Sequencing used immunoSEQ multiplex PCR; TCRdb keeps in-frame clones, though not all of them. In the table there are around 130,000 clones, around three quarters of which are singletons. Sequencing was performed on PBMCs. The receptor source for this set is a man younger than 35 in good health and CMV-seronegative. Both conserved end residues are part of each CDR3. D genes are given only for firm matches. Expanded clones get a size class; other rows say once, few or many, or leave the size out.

CDR3 DNA: TGCGCCAGCAGCTTGGAACCGTCCGGGACAGGGGGCCTAGAGACCCAGTACTTC
CDR3 protein: CASSLEPSGTGGLETQYF
D gene: TRBD1
V gene: TRBV5-1
J gene: TRBJ2-5
clone size: few

CDR3 DNA: TGTGCCAGCAGCTTTGAGGGAACAGATACGCAGTATTTT
CDR3 protein: CASSFEGTDTQYF
D gene: -
V gene: TRBV7-2
J gene: TRBJ2-3
clone size: -

CDR3 DNA: TGTGCCAGCAGTTTATACGGGAATGGGCCCCAGCATTTT
CDR3 protein: CASSLYGNGPQHF
D gene: -
V gene: TRBV27
J gene: TRBJ1-5
clone size: once

CDR3 DNA: TGTGCCAGCAGCACAAGTCCCGGGACAGGGGGCGAGGGCTATGGCTACACCTTC
CDR3 protein: CASSTSPGTGGEGYGYTF
D gene: -
V gene: TRBV21-1
J gene: TRBJ1-2
clone size: -

CDR3 DNA: TGTGCCAGCAGCTTAACTACAGGGGCGAGCATTCAGTACTTC
CDR3 protein: CASSLTTGASIQYF
D gene: TRBD1
V gene: TRBV7-8
J gene: TRBJ2-4
clone size: -

CDR3 DNA: TGTGCCAGCAGGGTAGGGACAGGGGGCGCATTAAGGACAGATACGCAGTATTTT
CDR3 protein: CASRVGTGGALRTDTQYF
D gene: TRBD1
V gene: TRBV27
J gene: TRBJ2-3
clone size: -

CDR3 DNA: TGTGCCAGCAGCTTAAAAGGACAGATAAATGAAAAACTGTTTTTT
CDR3 protein: CASSLKGQINEKLFF
D gene: -
V gene: TRBV7-9
J gene: TRBJ1-4
clone size: -

CDR3 DNA: TGTGCCAGCAGTTTTACTAGCGGGAATTACCCCTACGAGCAGTACTTC
CDR3 protein: CASSFTSGNYPYEQYF
D gene: TRBD2
V gene: TRBV27
J gene: TRBJ2-7
clone size: -

CDR3 DNA: TGTGCCAGCAGCTTACAAGGGGGGGGGTACACCGGGGAGCTGTTTTTT
CDR3 protein: CASSLQGGGYTGELFF
D gene: -
V gene: TRBV7-3
J gene: TRBJ2-2
clone size: -

CDR3 DNA: TGTGCCAGCAGTCTCCCGGGACAGGGGGCTGAAGCTTTCTTT
CDR3 protein: CASSLPGQGAEAFF
D gene: TRBD1
V gene: TRBV27
J gene: TRBJ1-1
clone size: -

CDR3 DNA: TGCAGCGTGGGACAATTGAACACTGAAGCTTTCTTT
CDR3 protein: CSVGQLNTEAFF
D gene: -
V gene: TRBV29-1
J gene: TRBJ1-1
clone size: -

CDR3 DNA: TGTGCCAGCAGCTTAGCAGGGACTAGCGGGAGGGCTTACGAGCAGTACTTC
CDR3 protein: CASSLAGTSGRAYEQYF
D gene: TRBD2
V gene: TRBV7-2
J gene: TRBJ2-7
clone size: -

CDR3 DNA: TGTGCCAGCAGTGCGGGCGGGGACCCTTACAATGAGCAGTTCTTC
CDR3 protein: CASSAGGDPYNEQFF
D gene: -
V gene: TRBV6-1
J gene: TRBJ2-1
clone size: -

CDR3 DNA: TGTGCCAGCAGCTTACGTGACAGGGGGAGGAACACTGAAGCTTTCTTT
CDR3 protein: CASSLRDRGRNTEAFF
D gene: TRBD1
V gene: TRBV7-9
J gene: TRBJ1-1
clone size: -

CDR3 DNA: TGTGCCAGCAGATTTCCGGGAACTGGCTACACCTTC
CDR3 protein: CASRFPGTGYTF
D gene: -
V gene: TRBV28
J gene: TRBJ1-2
clone size: -

CDR3 DNA: TGTGCCAGCAGTTTTTTGGGAGGGCCAATAGACACCGGGGAGCTGTTTTTT
CDR3 protein: CASSFLGGPIDTGELFF
D gene: TRBD2
V gene: TRBV27
J gene: TRBJ2-2
clone size: -

CDR3 DNA: TGTGCCAGCAGGACGGGAGTGGGTTACAATGAGCAGTTCTTC
CDR3 protein: CASRTGVGYNEQFF
D gene: -
V gene: TRBV6-5
J gene: TRBJ2-1
clone size: -

CDR3 DNA: TGTGCCAGCAAAGGACTAGCGGGAAGGGGGACCCAGTACTTC
CDR3 protein: CASKGLAGRGTQYF
D gene: TRBD2
V gene: TRBV30
J gene: TRBJ2-5
clone size: -

CDR3 DNA: TGTGCCAGCAGTGAAGAATCAGGGTTCTCCTACGAGCAGTACTTC
CDR3 protein: CASSEESGFSYEQYF
D gene: -
V gene: TRBV25-1
J gene: TRBJ2-7
clone size: -

CDR3 DNA: TGTGCCAGCAGCTTAGCGCGTGGCGGGAGCCTCGGGGATACGCAGTATTTT
CDR3 protein: CASSLARGGSLGDTQYF
D gene: TRBD2
V gene: TRBV7-9
J gene: TRBJ2-3
clone size: -

CDR3 DNA: TGTGCAAGTCGCTGGGAGGGGAAATCAAACTATGGCTACACCTTC
CDR3 protein: CASRWEGKSNYGYTF
D gene: -
V gene: TRBV12-2
J gene: TRBJ1-2
clone size: few

CDR3 DNA: TGTGCCAGCAGCTTAGGGACTAGCGGGAGCAATGAGCAGTTCTTC
CDR3 protein: CASSLGTSGSNEQFF
D gene: TRBD2
V gene: TRBV7-3
J gene: TRBJ2-1
clone size: -

CDR3 DNA: TGTGCCTGGAACAGGGGGGAAACTGAAGCTTTCTTT
CDR3 protein: CAWNRGETEAFF
D gene: TRBD1
V gene: TRBV30
J gene: TRBJ1-1
clone size: -